Below, 17 T cell receptor beta chains from the same sample are listed, as sequenced in a study of blood T cell repertoires in COVID-19. The method was immunoSEQ multiplex PCR; TCRdb's version includes in-frame clones alone and lacks a portion of them. The sample consists of 35,000 to 50,000 clones, about 76% of them appearing once. Input material: peripheral blood. These TCRs come from a man between 70 and 80 years old with active or convalescent COVID-19.

The chain carries TRBV5-4 and TRBJ1-3; 7 bases match TRBD1. CDR1 is SGHNT, CDR2 YYREEE, per germline (reference sequence). V shed 0 bases, J shed 4 bases, and the junction held 4 bases outside the gene matches. The CDR3 has 15 amino acids. CDR3 residues: CASSLGVQGGNTIYF. The CDR3 DNA reads TGTGCCAGCAGCTTGGGCGTACAGGGGGGAAACACCATATATTTT.

This clone was observed once. This chain joins TRBV10-1 and TRBJ1-2; 7 nucleotides line up with TRBD1. J gave up 7 bases and V 6 bases, and 5 bases lay outside the gene matches. The CDR3 is 12 amino acids. Germline V gene lookup returns CDR1 WNHNN and CDR2 SYGVQD (reference sequence). CDR3 nucleotides: TGCGCCAGCAGCTACTACAGGGGTGGCTACACCTTC. This translates into CASSYYRGGYTF.

The rearrangement links TRBV18 to TRBJ2-1; 8 positions agree with TRBD2. CDR3 size: 17 residues. V gave up 4 bases and J gave up 4 bases; unmatched junction bases: 12. Germline V lookup: CDR1 KGHSH, CDR2 LQKENI. CDR3 sequence: CASSRTGGGGLYNEQFF. The CDR3 coding sequence is TGTGCCAGCTCACGAACCGGTGGCGGGGGGTTGTACAATGAGCAGTTCTTC.

The chain joins TRBV5-4 to TRBJ2-5; 7 bases agree with TRBD1. The CDR3 covers 16 residues. In germline, CDR1 is SGHNT, CDR2 YYREEE (reference sequence). V trimming: 3 bases; J trimming: 2 bases; junction bases outside the gene matches: 10. The CDR3 region is CASSSRDSMGQETQYF. The CDR3 region has the DNA TGTGCCAGCAGCTCCCGGGACAGTATGGGGCAAGAGACCCAGTACTTC.

The chain couples TRBV7-3 to TRBJ1-6, with 7 bases lining up with TRBD1. After removal of 5 bases from V and 7 bases from J, the junction contained 5 bases not matched to a gene. Germline V lookup: CDR1 SGHTA, CDR2 FQGTGA. CDR3 length equals 14 residues. As DNA, the CDR3 is TGTGCCAGCAGCCCCGGGACAGCGAATTCACCCCTCCACTTT. This codes for CASSPGTANSPLHF.

This clone turned up a few times. The chain is built from TRBV2 and TRBJ2-7; 14 nucleotides align to TRBD2. Germline CDR1 SNHLY, CDR2 FYNNEI. This CDR3 is built from 14 residues. Germline trimming cut 8 bases from V and 2 bases from J; bases unmatched to any gene: 2. CDR3 nucleotide sequence: TGTGCCAGCCGACTAGCGGGGGGGACCTACGAGCAGTACTTC. Amino acid sequence: CASRLAGGTYEQYF. The complete variable domain, with remaining parts taken from reference TRBV2 and TRBJ2-7, reads EPEVTQTPSHQVTQMGQEVILRCVPISNHLYFYWYRQILGQKVEFLVSFYNNEISEKSEIFDDQFSVERPDGSNFTLKIRSTKLEDSAMYFCASRLAGGTYEQYFGPGTRLTVT.

This chain uses TRBV15 with TRBJ2-1; 7 bases are a match to TRBD2. Trimming took 0 bases from V and 5 from J; bases not matched to a gene: 7. The CDR3 sequence is 16 residues long. Germline V lookup: CDR1 LNHNV, CDR2 YYDKDF (reference sequence). CDR3 residues: CATSRDGSGDHNEQFF. Written as DNA, the CDR3 is TGTGCCACCAGCAGAGATGGGAGCGGGGATCACAATGAGCAGTTCTTC.

V is TRBV4-2 and J is TRBJ2-2, with TRBD2 matching over 11 bases. Germline-derived CDR1 and CDR2 are LGHNA and YNFKEQ. This CDR3 is 17 amino acids long. The V segment lost 0 bases and the J segment 5 bases; nucleotides outside the gene matches: 5. CDR3 coding DNA: TGTGCCAGCAGCCAAGAGGAGGGACTAGCGGTTACCGGGGAGCTGTTTTTT. It encodes CASSQEEGLAVTGELFF.

This clone was detected a few times. The V and J genes are TRBV2 and TRBJ1-6; D gene uncertain. Germline V gene lookup returns CDR1 SNHLY and CDR2 FYNNEI. The CDR3 runs to 11 residues. The V gene lost 6 bases and the J gene lost 14 bases, with 11 bases spanning the gap. The CDR3 sequence is CASSRERALHF. CDR3 nucleotides: TGTGCCAGCAGCCGGGAGAGGGCCCTCCACTTT.

This clone showed up just a few times. The chain recombines TRBV6-1 with TRBJ2-3, with D unresolved. V was pared by 2 bases and J by 2 bases, with 8 bases between. CDR1 is MNHNS, CDR2 SASEGT, per germline. This CDR3 has 14 residues. Written as DNA, the CDR3 is TGTGCCAGCAGTGAAATCCTCTCCACAGATACGCAGTATTTT. Its protein is CASSEILSTDTQYF.

The CDR3: CASSEVGGTPLHF. The CDR3 region has the DNA TGTGCCAGCAGTGAAGTAGGGGGTACACCCCTCCACTTT. The rearrangement joins TRBV2 to TRBJ1-6, with D perhaps matching TRBD1 (6 bases). This CDR3 region has 13 residues. V lost 1 base to trimming and J lost 11 bases, with 9 bases between them. In germline, CDR1 is SNHLY, CDR2 FYNNEI.

A single count supports this clone. The rearrangement uses TRBV5-4 and TRBJ2-7; a weak D match, TRBD1 (5 bases). Germline V gives CDR1 SGHNT, CDR2 YYREEE (reference sequence). Between the trimmed V and J ends, which lost 4 bases and 0 bases, there was a span of 11 bases. CDR3 length: 14 amino acids. CDR3 coding DNA: TGTGCCAGCAGCCAGCAGGGTCGCTCCTACGAGCAGTACTTC. It specifies CASSQQGRSYEQYF.

The gene calls are TRBV7-9 and TRBJ2-5, with D tentatively TRBD2 (7 bases). Trimming shortened V by 2 bases and J by 1 base, and 11 bases separated the two germline ends. Germline assignment: CDR1 SEHNR and CDR2 FQNEAQ (reference sequence). The CDR3 spans 15 residues. The CDR3 DNA sequence: TGTGCCAGCAGCTTAATGGGGGGGGCCCAAGAGACCCAGTACTTC. It specifies CASSLMGGAQETQYF.

This clone was observed a few times. The chain has TRBV5-1 and TRBJ2-1, with TRBD1 matching 9 bases. The J segment lost 4 bases and the V segment lost 0 bases, leaving 2 bases of the junction unmatched. The CDR3 sequence is 15 residues long. Per the germline V gene, CDR1 is SGHRS and CDR2 is YFSETQ. As DNA, the CDR3 is TGCGCCAGCAGCTTGGCCGGGACAGGGTACAATGAGCAGTTCTTC. Its protein product is CASSLAGTGYNEQFF.

This clone was observed a single time. The V call is TRBV6-4, the J call TRBJ2-1; 8 bases agree with TRBD2. Germline V gene lookup returns CDR1 MRHNA and CDR2 SNTAGT. The CDR3 is 15 amino acids. Trimming took 5 bases from V and 3 from J; bases not matched to a gene: 6. The CDR3 DNA reads as TGTGCCAGCAGTCGGGAGGGGGGCCGCTACAATGAGCAGTTCTTC. It translates to CASSREGGRYNEQFF.

This clone was detected once. V and J are TRBV7-9 and TRBJ1-2, with D possibly TRBD1 on 5 matching bases. Trimming left V 2 bases short and J 6 bases short, with 13 bases between. The CDR3 contains 14 residues. The germline V gene has CDR1 SEHNR and CDR2 FQNEAQ (reference sequence). This CDR3 is CASSLSQGLNGYTF. CDR3 nucleotides: TGTGCCAGCAGCTTATCCCAGGGTCTGAATGGCTACACCTTC. The variable domain in full, completed from reference TRBV7-9 and TRBJ1-2, reads DTGVSQNPRHKITKRGQNVTFRCDPISEHNRLYWYRQTLGQGPEFLTYFQNEAQLEKSRLLSDRFSAERPKGSFSTLEIQRTEQGDSAMYLCASSLSQGLNGYTFGSGTRLTVV.

This clone has just a few counts. The rearrangement links TRBV19 to TRBJ1-2; 8 bases are a match to TRBD1. The CDR3 totals 13 residues. Germline CDR1 and CDR2: LNHDA and SQIVND (reference sequence). V was clipped by 7 bases and J by 4 bases; unmatched bases: 5. CDR3 DNA sequence: TGTGCCAGTAACGACAGGGGAGGCTATGGCTACACCTTC. This encodes CASNDRGGYGYTF.